The 3 T cell receptor beta chains below all came from one sample that was sequenced in a study of T cell responses to AZD1222 COVID-19 vaccine (dated by TCRdb to the early 2020s). The method behind the library was the immunoSEQ multiplex PCR assay. TCRdb's version of the immuneACCESS table is confined to in-frame rearrangements and falls short of the full clone set. An unresolved V gene accounts for under half of the shortfall where checked; the remainder is of unknown origin. This sample holds approximately 94,000 clones; over 90% were observed only once. The ten largest account for over 1.5% of the sample. The time point tag for this specimen amounts to: baseline before first vaccination. This material consisted of peripheral blood, taken on day 0 of AZD1222 vaccination. These receptors were taken from an adult in good health.

This chain links TRBV5-4 with TRBJ2-2; TRBD2 is a possible D gene (6 bases). CDR1 and CDR2 from the germline V gene are SGHNT and YYREEE (reference sequence). This CDR3 is built from 14 residues. Trimming removed 0 bases at V and 6 bases at J, with 9 bases between. For the CDR3, the DNA is TGTGCCAGCAGCTTGGCGGGAGTTCCCGGGGAGCTGTTTTTT. Its protein is CASSLAGVPGELFF.

This clone is a singleton in its sample. The chain couples TRBV30 to TRBJ2-7; D unresolved. CDR1 is GTSNPN and CDR2 is SVGIG in the germline V gene (reference sequence). V dropped 7 bases and J dropped 4 bases, with 17 bases sitting between them. The CDR3 contains 13 residues. This CDR3 is CASTESGAYEQYF. Here the CDR3 DNA reads TGTGCCTCCACGGAATCTGGCGCTTACGAGCAGTACTTC.

This chain joins TRBV18 and TRBJ1-2, with 7 bases identical to TRBD1. The germline CDR1 and CDR2 sequences are KGHSH and LQKENI. Trimming cost V 2 bases and J 5 bases; bases outside gene matches: 8. The CDR3 has 15 residues. CDR3 protein: CASSPSSGGEYGYTF. The CDR3 DNA reads as TGTGCCAGCTCACCATCTTCAGGGGGAGAGTATGGCTACACCTTC.